The 22 T cell receptor beta chains below all came from one sample that was sequenced in a study of shared clonotypes between healthy human individuals. The data were produced by immunoSEQ multiplex PCR, yet TCRdb's version contains in-frame clones alone and is incomplete. The data contain 1,400,000 or so clones, around 98.5% of them singletons. Sequenced input: naive CD4+ T cells sorted from blood. Subset defined: CD45RA+ positively selected. The receptors were sampled from a man aged 25 to 40 in good health.

The V call is TRBV9, the J call TRBJ2-3; 11 positions agree with TRBD2. Germline values: CDR1 SGDLS, CDR2 YYNGEE. Trimming cost V 0 bases and J 3 bases; bases outside gene matches: 6. The CDR3 has 17 amino acids. CDR3 in amino acids: CASSVDLAGGRTDTQYF. In nucleotides, the CDR3 is TGTGCCAGCAGCGTAGACTTAGCGGGAGGGAGGACAGATACGCAGTATTTT. Filled out from reference TRBV9 and TRBJ2-3, the complete variable domain reads DSGVTQTPKHLITATGQRVTLRCSPRSGDLSVYWYQQSLDQGLQFLIQYYNGEERAKGNILERFSAQQFPDLHSELNLSSLELGDSALYFCASSVDLAGGRTDTQYFGPGTRLTVL.

DNA for the CDR3: TGTGCCAGCTCACCCCTAGCGGAGCCACGCGGGAATACGCAGTATTTT. This gives the protein CASSPLAEPRGNTQYF. The chain has TRBV18 and TRBJ2-3; TRBD2 matches 7 bases. V trimming: 3 bases; J trimming: 7 bases; junction bases outside the gene matches: 13. This CDR3 has 16 residues. Germline values: CDR1 KGHSH, CDR2 LQKENI.

J is TRBJ2-7 and V is TRBV15; D is ambiguous. In germline, CDR1 is LNHNV, CDR2 YYDKDF (reference sequence). Trimming shortened V by 0 bases and J by 7 bases, and 10 bases separated the two germline ends. The CDR3 covers 13 residues. The CDR3 DNA is TGTGCCACCAGCAGAGATGAGGCACGAGAGCAGTACTTC. Translated, it gives CATSRDEAREQYF.

The chain carries TRBV5-5 and TRBJ2-5; D might be TRBD1 or TRBD2, each matching 6 bases. CDR1 and CDR2 from the germline V gene are SGHKS and YYEKEE (reference sequence). V lost 4 bases, J lost 5 bases, and 21 bases lay in between. The CDR3 spans 16 residues. The CDR3 protein is CASSLSGASLGETQYF. DNA of the CDR3: TGTGCCAGCAGCCTTTCGGGGGCCTCACTAGGTGAGACCCAGTACTTC.

Points on this clone: The same CDR3 can be traced to other DNA sequences in this sample. This sequence joins TRBV5-1 and TRBJ2-1; 9 bases agree with TRBD2. The CDR3 runs 16 residues. Per germline, CDR1 SGHRS and CDR2 YFSETQ. The V segment lost 2 bases and the J segment 1 base; nucleotides outside the gene matches: 4. The CDR3 loop is CASSLVSGSSYNEQFF. The CDR3 DNA sequence: TGCGCCAGCAGCTTAGTTAGCGGGAGTTCCTACAATGAGCAGTTCTTC.

The chain is built from TRBV7-6 and TRBJ2-7; 10 bases are a match to TRBD1. The CDR3 runs 15 residues. The V segment lost 0 bases and the J segment 3 bases; nucleotides outside the gene matches: 2. Germline V gene sequence: CDR1 SGHVS, CDR2 FNYEAQ. The CDR3 nucleotides are TGTGCCAGCAGCTTAGCGCGGGACAGGGGCTACGAGCAGTACTTC. Protein product: CASSLARDRGYEQYF.

The chain combines TRBV27 with TRBJ2-3; D possibly corresponds to TRBD2 (5 bases). The CDR3 extends over 16 amino acids. Trimming took off 5 bases at V and 3 bases at J, with 18 bases between the two ends. Germline V gene sequence: CDR1 MNHEY, CDR2 SMNVEV (reference sequence). The CDR3 coding sequence is TGTGCCAGCAGTCCAATCCCCGGGATTAGGACAGATACGCAGTATTTT. As protein: CASSPIPGIRTDTQYF.

The V call is TRBV5-1, the J call TRBJ2-1, with TRBD2 matching over 9 bases. V dropped 4 bases and J dropped 9; count of bases not matched to a gene: 8. CDR1 is SGHRS and CDR2 is YFSETQ in the germline V gene. The CDR3 length is 14 residues. Here the CDR3 DNA reads TGCGCCAGCAGCGCCGGGACTAGCCACAGTGAGCAGTTCTTC. This translates into CASSAGTSHSEQFF.

The rearrangement joins TRBV2 to TRBJ1-2; D is undetermined. V was pared by 2 bases and J by 3 bases, with 13 bases between. The CDR3 spans 15 residues. Germline CDR1 SNHLY, CDR2 FYNNEI. The DNA of the CDR3 is TGTGCCAGCAGTGAACTGCGGGAATGGGACTATGGCTACACCTTC. Protein: CASSELREWDYGYTF.

The rearrangement uses TRBV6-1 and TRBJ2-2; D gene uncertain. The CDR3 loop spans 14 amino acids. Germline V gene data show CDR1 as MNHNS and CDR2 as SASEGT. The V gene lost 4 bases and the J gene lost 7 bases, with 13 bases spanning the gap. DNA for the CDR3: TGTGCCAGCAGTGTCCTCCAAGGTTTCGGGGAGCTGTTTTTT. Translation: CASSVLQGFGELFF.

The rearrangement uses TRBV9 and TRBJ2-3; the D gene is possibly TRBD2 (5 bases). V was clipped by 3 bases and J by 6 bases, with 11 bases between them. Germline lookup yields CDR1 SGDLS and CDR2 YYNGEE. The CDR3 length is 13 residues. The CDR3 sequence is CASSALAADTQYF. CDR3 DNA sequence: TGTGCCAGCAGCGCTCTAGCAGCGGATACGCAGTATTTT.

The chain employs TRBV5-1 and TRBJ2-1; 8 bases are shared with TRBD2. This CDR3 region has 14 residues. From germline, CDR1 is SGHRS and CDR2 YFSETQ. J was trimmed by 3 bases and V by 6 bases; bases with no gene match: 5. In DNA, the CDR3 is TGCGCCAGCATCGGGGGGGAGAGCTACAATGAGCAGTTCTTC. Its protein is CASIGGESYNEQFF.

The chain employs TRBV7-9 and TRBJ1-4, with D unclear. There are 12 residues in the CDR3. V was pared by 5 bases and J by 8 bases, with 9 bases between. Germline V lookup: CDR1 SEHNR, CDR2 FQNEAQ (reference sequence). CDR3 loop: CASSLRREKLFF. The CDR3 DNA sequence: TGTGCCAGCAGCCTCCGGAGAGAAAAACTGTTTTTT. Complete variable domain (other parts from reference TRBV7-9 and TRBJ1-4): DTGVSQNPRHKITKRGQNVTFRCDPISEHNRLYWYRQTLGQGPEFLTYFQNEAQLEKSRLLSDRFSAERPKGSFSTLEIQRTEQGDSAMYLCASSLRREKLFFGSGTQLSVL.

The rearrangement links TRBV13 to TRBJ2-3; no firm D call. The V end was cut by 5 bases, the J end by 0 bases, with 12 bases between. From germline, CDR1 is PRHDT and CDR2 FYEKMQ (reference sequence). This CDR3 has 15 residues. This chain's CDR3 is CASSPTATSTDTQYF. The CDR3 DNA reads as TGTGCCAGCAGCCCGACGGCCACTAGCACAGATACGCAGTATTTT.

This clone was found once. J is TRBJ2-1 and V is TRBV7-8, with D tentatively TRBD2 (5 bases). CDR1 is SGHVS and CDR2 is FQNEAQ in the germline V gene. V lost 5 bases and J 0 bases, leaving 8 bases between the germline ends. The CDR3 has 14 amino acids. The CDR3, as DNA: TGTGCCAGCAGCCCCAGCGGCTCCTACAATGAGCAGTTCTTC. Its translation: CASSPSGSYNEQFF.

A note on this clone: The sample holds other DNA sequences that translate to the same CDR3. The chain joins TRBV5-1 to TRBJ2-5; tentatively, D is TRBD1 or TRBD2 (5 bases each). Germline V gene data show CDR1 as SGHRS and CDR2 as YFSETQ. The V end lost 2 bases, the J end lost 1 base, and 9 bases lay between the germline ends. This CDR3 has 14 residues. The CDR3 loop is CASSLSGTQETQYF. The DNA for the CDR3 is TGCGCCAGCAGCTTATCAGGGACCCAAGAGACCCAGTACTTC.

V is TRBV7-2 and J is TRBJ2-2; D is uncertain. The germline V and J ends were trimmed by 1 base and 4 bases, with 4 bases remaining between them. CDR3 length: 13 amino acids. The germline V gene has CDR1 SGHTA and CDR2 FQGNSA. CDR3 DNA: TGTGCCAGCAGCTTAGATTTCACCGGGGAGCTGTTTTTT. Translated, it gives CASSLDFTGELFF.

The chain couples TRBV25-1 to TRBJ2-7; 9 bases are shared with TRBD2. This CDR3 region has 13 residues. Germline assignment: CDR1 MGHDK and CDR2 SYGVNS. With V trimmed by 6 bases and J by 2 bases, 2 bases remained unmatched. The CDR3 reads CASRTSGTYEQYF. The CDR3 region has the DNA TGTGCCAGCAGGACTAGCGGAACCTACGAGCAGTACTTC.

The J gene is TRBJ1-3, the V gene TRBV11-2; D remains ambiguous. Germline values: CDR1 SGHAT, CDR2 FQNNGV. Trimming pared 11 bases from V and 0 bases from J, leaving 23 bases between. The CDR3 is 17 residues long. The CDR3 here is CAETIRNKGTSGNTIYF. The CDR3 DNA reads TGTGCCGAAACGATTAGGAATAAGGGAACCTCTGGAAACACCATATATTTT. The full variable domain, rest sourced from reference TRBV11-2 and TRBJ1-3, is EAGVAQSPRYKIIEKRQSVAFWCNPISGHATLYWYQQILGQGPKLLIQFQNNGVVDDSQLPKDRFSAERLKGVDSTLKIQPAKLEDSAVYLCAETIRNKGTSGNTIYFGEGSWLTVV.

The chain joins TRBV7-2 to TRBJ2-7; 8 nucleotides line up with TRBD1. The CDR3 totals 16 residues. V shed 4 bases and J 6 bases; nucleotides not matched to a gene: 14. Germline CDR1 and CDR2: SGHTA and FQGNSA. CDR3 in amino acids: CASSSTLGRGRSEQYF. The CDR3 DNA follows: TGTGCCAGCAGCTCTACCTTGGGCAGGGGGCGAAGCGAGCAGTACTTC.

This clone was recorded a few times. For the CDR3, the DNA is TGCGCCAGTACAGGAGAATTGAATCAGCCCCAGCATTTT. It codes for CASTGELNQPQHF. The genes are TRBV10-1 and TRBJ1-5; D might be TRBD1 (5 bases). The CDR3 is 13 residues long. Germline CDR1 WNHNN, CDR2 SYGVQD (reference sequence). The V end lost 9 bases, the J end lost 4 bases, and 13 bases lay between the germline ends.

The chain couples TRBV11-3 to TRBJ2-2, with D perhaps TRBD1 or TRBD2 (5 bases each). The CDR3 is 14 amino acids. Looked up from germline, CDR1 is SGHNT and CDR2 is YENEEA. V was clipped by 6 bases and J by 1 base, with 9 bases between them. The CDR3 loop is CASRERGNTGELFF. CDR3 DNA: TGTGCCAGCAGGGAGAGGGGGAACACCGGGGAGCTGTTTTTT.